Listed below are T cell receptor beta chains from one sample, sequenced in a study of T cell responses to AZD1222 COVID-19 vaccine. Sequencing was performed with immunoSEQ multiplex PCR; in TCRdb, only in-frame clones are kept and a portion is missing. The table has about 150,000 clones, roughly 85% seen once. Sequencing used peripheral blood, obtained 28 days after the second dose of the MenACWY control vaccine. These receptors were obtained from an adult who received the MenACWY meningococcal vaccine as a control. CDR3s leave out the opening cysteine and the closing phenylalanine or tryptophan. The order of the fields is D gene, clone size, V gene, CDR3 protein. A D gene is named only where the DNA matches it firmly. Only some rows state a clone size, as once, few, many or a class for expanded clones.

-	-	TRBV29-1	SALSGDYGYT
TRBD1	-	TRBV13	ASSARTGTHTEAF
-	-	TRBV19	ASAGPGATLAKNIQY
TRBD1	-	TRBV19	ASSGGQMNTEAF
-	-	TRBV5-8	ASSLAGANEKLF
TRBD1	-	TRBV6-5	ASIPDRDTGELF
-	-	TRBV10-3	AISERTERAYNEQF
TRBD2	-	TRBV19	ASSITARGSLNEQF
-	-	TRBV5-1	ASGSGGVATDTQY
-	-	TRBV6-5	ASSLTDTQY
-	-	TRBV3-1/TRBV3-2	ASSEGSSDVYNEQF
TRBD2	-	TRBV7-9	ASSFGTTGIVQY
-	-	TRBV5-4	ASSLKDFYTEAF
-	-	TRBV4-1	ASSQLDGSYEQY
-	-	TRBV20-1	SASWEAGYT
-	few	TRBV24-1	ATTGADYNEQF
TRBD2	-	TRBV6-5	ASSQRGGGDTQY
-	-	TRBV19	ASSTVRTRGNEKLF
TRBD2	once	TRBV27	ASQGFSGRASYEQY
-	once	TRBV29-1	SVSLGDGYT
-	-	TRBV24-1	ATSDSRRGNQPQH
-	-	TRBV15	ATSRVGRGSNTEAF
-	-	TRBV5-1	ASSLEVRSEQF
-	-	TRBV27	ASSSRSSYNSPLH
-	few	TRBV4-1	ASSQPLAAGYGYT